The sequence of this T cell receptor (beta chain) was determined in a study of OX40 agonist ivuxolimab in advanced cancers. Study in general: The eligibility criteria allowed prior anti-PD-1, anti-PD-L1 or anti-CTLA-4 therapy, and approximately 38% had some.

V lost 1 base to trimming and J lost 4 bases, with 11 bases between them. From germline, CDR1 is SGHTA and CDR2 FQGNSA. This CDR3 has 15 residues. Only in-frame clones appear in the TCRdb table, and some are missing; sequencing was by immunoSEQ multiplex PCR. The sample consists of roughly 34,000 clones, around 90% of them appearing once. Material: CD4+ or CD8+ T cells sorted from blood, obtained in a trial of the OX40 agonist ivuxolimab. This sequence joins TRBV7-2 and TRBJ2-1; D is possibly TRBD1 (6 bases). The source is an adult with an advanced solid tumor such as melanoma, head and neck, liver or kidney cancer. CDR3 in DNA: TGTGCCAGCAGCTTAGAACCGGGACATTACAATGAGCAGTTCTTC. Protein product: CASSLEPGHYNEQFF.